Below, 32 T cell receptor beta chains from the same sample are listed, as sequenced in a study of blood T cell repertoires in COVID-19 (dated by TCRdb to 2019 to 2021). The library was prepared using the immunoSEQ multiplex PCR assay. The source is immuneACCESS, and TCRdb retained only in-frame sequences with V and J called. Part of the clones is not carried over; for the studies checked, unresolved V genes explain less than half of this, and the remainder is unexplained. Present in this sample are 190,000 or so clones, around 81% of which were seen just once. Around 0.93% of the sample rests with the top ten. Sequenced input: peripheral blood. These receptors were taken from a man aged 55 to 69 with COVID-19, enrolled during active disease.

The V gene is TRBV7-2, the J gene TRBJ1-3; the match to TRBD1 covers 9 bases. Trimming took 2 bases from V and 0 from J; bases not matched to a gene: 2. Germline CDR1 SGHTA, CDR2 FQGNSA. The CDR3 is 16 amino acids. The CDR3 spells CASSLPGQGSGNTIYF. DNA for the CDR3: TGTGCCAGCAGCTTACCGGGACAGGGCTCTGGAAACACCATATATTTT.

The chain couples TRBV20-1 to TRBJ2-1, with a possible D match to TRBD2 (5 bases). Germline V lookup: CDR1 DFQATT, CDR2 SNEGSKA (reference sequence). The CDR3 has 13 residues. V lost 3 bases and J lost 5, with 11 bases in between. In DNA form, the CDR3 reads TGCAGTGCTAGTCGGCAGACTAACAATGAGCAGTTCTTC. It is translated as CSASRQTNNEQFF.

This chain joins TRBV18 and TRBJ1-2, with 8 bases aligning to TRBD1. Unmatched junction bases numbered 8, after V lost 6 bases and J lost 2 bases. CDR1 KGHSH and CDR2 LQKENI come from the germline V gene. CDR3 length: 15 amino acids. This CDR3 is CASSRIDRGNYGYTF. In nucleotides, the CDR3 is TGTGCCAGCTCCCGGATCGACAGGGGAAACTATGGCTACACCTTC.

The chain carries TRBV9 and TRBJ2-1; D is perhaps TRBD2 (5 bases). V lost 4 bases and J 4 bases, leaving 21 bases between the germline ends. This CDR3 has 17 amino acids. Germline values: CDR1 SGDLS, CDR2 YYNGEE. The CDR3 loop is CASSPRTGGLQYNEQFF. The DNA for the CDR3 is TGTGCCAGCAGCCCCCGAACTGGCGGGCTACAATACAATGAGCAGTTCTTC.

The chain has TRBV6-2 or TRBV6-3 and TRBJ1-5; 7 bases align to TRBD1. Germline V CDR1 and CDR2: MNHEY, SVGEGT. CDR3 length: 16 amino acids. Unmatched junction bases numbered 9, after V lost 3 bases and J lost 4 bases. CDR3 DNA: TGTGCCAGCAGTTATCGTCCGGGACAGCCAAATCAGCCCCAGCATTTT. This gives the protein CASSYRPGQPNQPQHF.

The rearrangement uses TRBV19 and TRBJ1-1, with TRBD1 identical over 7 bases. The CDR3 is 15 amino acids. CDR1 is LNHDA and CDR2 is SQIVND in the germline V gene (reference sequence). Losses at the gene ends were 0 bases for V and 5 bases for J; bases not matched to a gene: 6. In DNA form, the CDR3 reads TGTGCCAGTAGTATAGACGACAGGGCCGGGACTGAAGCTTTCTTT. Encoded protein: CASSIDDRAGTEAFF. The variable domain in full, with the rest retrieved from reference TRBV19 and TRBJ1-1, is DGGITQSPKYLFRKEGQNVTLSCEQNLNHDAMYWYRQDPGQGLRLIYYSQIVNDFQKGDIAEGYSVSREKKESFPLTVTSAQKNPTAFYLCASSIDDRAGTEAFFGQGTRLTVV.

CDR3 residues: CASSLYGTGGVFYGYTF. The CDR3 DNA reads TGTGCCAGCAGTTTATATGGGACAGGGGGCGTTTTTTATGGCTACACCTTC. This sequence joins TRBV28 and TRBJ1-2; 12 nucleotides line up with TRBD1. Trimming took 1 base from V and 5 from J; bases not matched to a gene: 8. Germline values: CDR1 MDHEN, CDR2 SYDVKM. This CDR3 region has 17 residues.

V is TRBV11-2 and J is TRBJ2-7; D is possibly TRBD1 (5 bases). With 5 bases removed from V and 5 bases from J, the gap between germline ends came to 16 bases. Germline-derived CDR1 and CDR2 are SGHAT and FQNNGV. The CDR3 is 14 residues long. The DNA for the CDR3 is TGTGCCAGCAGCCTAAGGGGCGCGGTCCACGAGCAGTACTTC. This encodes CASSLRGAVHEQYF.

V is TRBV3-1 (or the pseudogene TRBV3-2) and J is TRBJ1-1; D not resolved. The V and J ends lost 7 bases and 4 bases respectively, with 13 bases between them. Per the germline V gene, CDR1 is LGHDT and CDR2 is YNNKEL (reference sequence). This CDR3 has 13 residues. CDR3 in DNA: TGTGCCAGCAAAGTACAAGGAGGCACTGAAGCTTTCTTT. As protein: CASKVQGGTEAFF.

V gene TRBV6-5 combines with J gene TRBJ1-1, with D unresolved. The V gene's germline CDR1 is MNHEY and CDR2 SVGAGI. V was shortened by 7 bases and J by 6 bases, with 15 bases between the two germline ends. This CDR3 is built from 13 residues. CDR3 coding DNA: TGTGCCAGCATGCGGGTCCTGATGGCTGAAGCTTTCTTT. This gives the protein CASMRVLMAEAFF.

This clone was detected once. One end of the junction is discordant with germline, which a read error may explain. J is TRBJ2-5 and V is TRBV24-1, with 10 bases lining up with TRBD1. The CDR3 runs 17 residues. Germline loops: CDR1 KGHDR, CDR2 SFDVKD. CDR3 coding DNA: TGTGCCACCAGTGAACATAGGGACAGGGGTCCAAGAGAGGCCCAGTACTTC. Protein: CATSEHRDRGPREAQYF.

Here the CDR3 reads CASSVGLGNQETQYF. CDR3 bases: TGTGCCAGCAGCGTAGGACTGGGTAACCAAGAGACCCAGTACTTC. The chain combines TRBV9 with TRBJ2-5; D is undetermined. Trimming pared 0 bases from V and 0 bases from J, leaving 9 bases between. This CDR3 contains 15 residues. Germline-derived CDR1 and CDR2 are SGDLS and YYNGEE.

The V gene is TRBV19, the J gene TRBJ2-1; tentative D call: TRBD1 (6 bases). The CDR3 is 12 amino acids. Per germline, CDR1 LNHDA and CDR2 SQIVND (reference sequence). The V gene lost 7 bases and the J gene lost 3 bases, with 7 bases spanning the gap. CDR3 sequence: CASKTGYNEQFF. The DNA of the CDR3 is TGTGCCAGTAAGACAGGCTACAATGAGCAGTTCTTC.

The J gene is TRBJ2-7, the V gene TRBV6-5; TRBD2 agrees at 8 bases. This CDR3 has 15 amino acids. Per the germline V gene, CDR1 is MNHEY and CDR2 is SVGAGI. V shed 6 bases, J shed 3 bases, and the junction held 10 bases outside the gene matches. Here the CDR3 DNA reads TGTGCCAGCAGATTATACCGGGAGGGGGGCTACGAGCAGTACTTC. It encodes CASRLYREGGYEQYF.

The chain has TRBV19 and TRBJ1-5, with 7 bases that match TRBD1. Germline-derived CDR1 and CDR2 are LNHDA and SQIVND (reference sequence). The CDR3 runs 15 residues. V shed 4 bases, J shed 3 bases, and the junction held 6 bases outside the gene matches. As DNA, the CDR3 is TGTGCCAGTAGTAGGGCAGGGGGGCCCAATCAGCCCCAGCATTTT. Translating it yields CASSRAGGPNQPQHF. The entire variable domain, with the rest obtained from reference TRBV19 and TRBJ1-5, is as follows: DGGITQSPKYLFRKEGQNVTLSCEQNLNHDAMYWYRQDPGQGLRLIYYSQIVNDFQKGDIAEGYSVSREKKESFPLTVTSAQKNPTAFYLCASSRAGGPNQPQHFGDGTRLSIL.

This clone was recorded once. The V call is TRBV14, the J call TRBJ1-6; possible D gene TRBD1, 5 bases. The V and J ends lost 2 bases and 9 bases respectively, with 14 bases between them. The CDR3 consists of 15 residues. The germline gives CDR1 SGHDN, CDR2 FVKESK. The CDR3 bases are TGTGCCAGCAGCCAATCCCCGGCCGGGGGTTCACCCCTCCACTTT. It is translated as CASSQSPAGGSPLHF.

The CDR3 is CASTGGGTYNEQFF. CDR3 DNA: TGTGCCAGCACAGGCGGGGGGACCTACAATGAGCAGTTCTTC. This chain uses TRBV25-1 with TRBJ2-1, with 8 bases identical to TRBD2. The germline gives CDR1 MGHDK, CDR2 SYGVNS. V gave up 7 bases and J gave up 2 bases; unmatched junction bases: 4. This CDR3 comprises 14 residues.

A few counts support this clone. The chain links TRBV18 to TRBJ2-7, with D tentatively TRBD1 (5 bases). CDR3 length: 14 residues. The V gene's germline CDR1 is KGHSH and CDR2 LQKENI. Trimming left V 6 bases short and J 4 bases short, with 16 bases between. The CDR3 sequence: CASSPTAGNYEQYF. The DNA for the CDR3 is TGTGCCAGCTCTCCGACGGCAGGGAATTACGAGCAGTACTTC. The full variable domain, with the rest looked up from reference TRBV18 and TRBJ2-7, is NAGVMQNPRHLVRRRGQEARLRCSPMKGHSHVYWYRQLPEEGLKFMVYLQKENIIDESGMPKERFSAEFPKEGPSILRIQQVVRGDSAAYFCASSPTAGNYEQYFGPGTRLTVT.

The chain links TRBV3-1 (or the pseudogene TRBV3-2) to TRBJ2-2; tentative D call: TRBD2 (5 bases). The germline V gene encodes CDR1 LGHDT and CDR2 YNNKEL (reference sequence). CDR3 size: 14 residues. Trimming pared 4 bases from V and 2 bases from J, leaving 8 bases between. DNA for the CDR3: TGTGCCAGCAGCCGACTACCTAACACCGGGGAGCTGTTTTTT. This translates into CASSRLPNTGELFF.

In its sample, this clone was seen a few times. V gene TRBV7-6 combines with J gene TRBJ1-1, with D possibly TRBD1 on 5 matching bases. V lost 4 bases and J 0 bases, leaving 12 bases between the germline ends. Germline V gives CDR1 SGHVS, CDR2 FNYEAQ. The CDR3 is 15 amino acids. The CDR3 DNA is TGTGCCAGCAGCTATCTAGACAGTATGAACACTGAAGCTTTCTTT. Translation gives CASSYLDSMNTEAFF. Supplemented by reference TRBV7-6 and TRBJ1-1, the full variable domain reads GAGVSQSPRYKVTKRGQDVALRCDPISGHVSLYWYRQALGQGPEFLTYFNYEAQQDKSGLPNDRFSAERPEGSISTLTIQRTEQRDSAMYRCASSYLDSMNTEAFFGQGTRLTVV.

The J gene is TRBJ1-1, the V gene TRBV10-1; a possible D gene is TRBD1 (6 bases). This CDR3 spans 13 amino acids. Per the germline V gene, CDR1 is WNHNN and CDR2 is SYGVQD (reference sequence). V shed 6 bases and J shed 1 base, with 9 bases lying between them. The CDR3 sequence is CASRDSWNTEAFF. CDR3 in DNA: TGCGCCAGCAGGGACAGTTGGAACACTGAAGCTTTCTTT.

J is TRBJ2-3 and V is TRBV18; perhaps TRBD2 as D (5 bases). The CDR3 covers 16 residues. Per germline, CDR1 KGHSH and CDR2 LQKENI. V was cut by 3 bases and J by 4 bases, with 17 bases left in between. CDR3 protein: CASSPASRGSSDTQYF. The CDR3 nucleotides read TGTGCCAGCTCACCGGCTAGCCGAGGATCTTCAGATACGCAGTATTTT.

V usage is TRBV27 and J usage is TRBJ2-2; D unresolved. CDR1 is MNHEY, CDR2 SMNVEV, per germline (reference sequence). This CDR3 region has 16 residues. The V end was cut by 0 bases, the J end by 4 bases, with 12 bases between. CDR3 DNA: TGTGCCAGCAGTTTATCGCGAAGCTCTGGCACCGGGGAGCTGTTTTTT. Translating gives CASSLSRSSGTGELFF.

The V and J genes are TRBV21-1 and TRBJ2-3; the table's D call of TRBD2 was not tested on the DNA. TRBV21-1 is given as a pseudogene. The length of the CDR3 is 18 residues. DNA for the CDR3: TGTGCCAGCAGCAAACAACCCGGACTAGCTCAGAGCACAGATACGCAGTATTTT. It is translated as CASSKQPGLAQSTDTQYF.

In its sample, this clone was seen once. The rearrangement links TRBV21-1 to TRBJ2-3; the table's D call TRBD2 went unverified against the DNA. TRBV21-1 is assigned pseudogene status. CDR3 length: 16 residues. DNA for the CDR3: TGTGCCAGCAGCAAAGTTAAGCGGGAGGGCACAGATACGCAGTATTTT. Its translation: CASSKVKREGTDTQYF.

This chain connects TRBV2 to TRBJ2-3; D may be TRBD1 (5 bases). Trimming stripped 3 bases from V and 2 bases from J, with 9 bases between. Germline CDR1 is SNHLY and CDR2 is FYNNEI. The CDR3 is 14 amino acids. The CDR3 nucleotides read TGTGCCAGCAGTGAGGGGCTTAACACAGATACGCAGTATTTT. Protein: CASSEGLNTDTQYF.

This CDR3 reads CASSIFATRNTEAFF. CDR3 nucleotide sequence: TGTGCCAGTAGTATATTTGCCACCAGGAACACTGAAGCTTTCTTT. The chain is built from TRBV19 and TRBJ1-1; D unclear. The V end lost 2 bases, the J end lost 1 base, and 11 bases lay between the germline ends. CDR1 and CDR2 from the germline V gene are LNHDA and SQIVND (reference sequence). This CDR3 has 15 residues.

J is TRBJ1-5 and V is TRBV7-2; D possibly corresponds to TRBD1 (6 bases). The CDR3 is 13 residues long. Germline CDR1 reads SGHTA; CDR2 reads FQGNSA. V was clipped by 4 bases and J by 5 bases, with 9 bases between them. The CDR3: CASSSNRDQPQHF. CDR3 in DNA: TGTGCCAGCAGCTCAAACAGGGATCAGCCCCAGCATTTT.

This clone was counted once. The V gene is TRBV18, the J gene TRBJ2-7, with TRBD2 identical over 10 bases. The V gene end was trimmed by 3 bases and the J gene end by 3 bases; junction bases not matched to a gene: 8. Germline values: CDR1 KGHSH, CDR2 LQKENI. The CDR3 is 16 residues long. In DNA form, the CDR3 reads TGTGCCAGCTCACCCTCAATGGGACTAGCGAACTACGAGCAGTACTTC. Encoded protein: CASSPSMGLANYEQYF.

The chain joins TRBV5-1 to TRBJ2-3, with a tentative D call TRBD2 (5 bases). Germline V gene data show CDR1 as SGHRS and CDR2 as YFSETQ. The CDR3 runs 16 residues. V was cut by 0 bases and J by 1 base, with 12 bases left in between. CDR3 sequence (DNA): TGCGCCAGCAGCTTGGAAGGAAAGAGGGGCACAGATACGCAGTATTTT. Translating gives CASSLEGKRGTDTQYF. Full variable domain (missing parts from reference TRBV5-1 and TRBJ2-3): KAGVTQTPRYLIKTRGQQVTLSCSPISGHRSVSWYQQTPGQGLQFLFEYFSETQRNKGNFPGRFSGRQFSNSRSEMNVSTLELGDSALYLCASSLEGKRGTDTQYFGPGTRLTVL.

The V call is TRBV12-3 or TRBV12-4, the J call TRBJ2-5; D gene unclear. Trimming removed 4 bases from V and 9 bases from J, with 9 bases in between. This CDR3 region has 11 residues. The DNA for the CDR3 is TGTGCCAGCAGTTCCTCGGTAGCCCAGTACTTC. This gives the protein CASSSSVAQYF.

The V gene is TRBV7-8, the J gene TRBJ1-2; D unresolved. Germline CDR1 SGHVS, CDR2 FQNEAQ. The CDR3 is 15 residues long. V gave up 3 bases and J gave up 4 bases, with 15 bases separating them. CDR3 residues: CASSFLRQAVYGYTF. As DNA, the CDR3 is TGTGCCAGCAGCTTCCTTCGGCAGGCAGTCTATGGCTACACCTTC. Full variable domain (outside the CDR3, taken from reference TRBV7-8 and TRBJ1-2): GAGVSQSPRYKVAKRGQDVALRCDPISGHVSLFWYQQALGQGPEFLTYFQNEAQLDKSGLPSDRFFAERPEGSVSTLKIQRTQQEDSAVYLCASSFLRQAVYGYTFGSGTRLTVV.